Listed below are T cell receptor beta chains from one sample, sequenced in a study of T cell repertoires in cytomegalovirus infection. TCRdb called the reads again in MiXCR, with one record for every CDR3 protein. The sample carries around 300,000 distinct CDR3 sequences, about a quarter recorded once. The sequencing input was PBMCs. The source is a human donor in good health (CMV status not recorded). Some clones in this sample may be carry-over from other donors' samples. Both conserved end residues are part of each CDR3. A D gene is named only where the DNA matches it firmly. Some rows have no size entry. The others give once, few or many, or a class for an expanded clone.

V gene	clone size	J gene	D gene	CDR3 protein	CDR3 DNA
TRBV11-2	few	TRBJ1-6	NA	CASSLSGSSYNSPLHF	TGTGCCAGCAGCCTCTCAGGGAGCTCCTATAATTCACCCCTCCACTTT
TRBV6-1	few	TRBJ2-7	TRBD2	CASNPSGRVNEQYF	TGTGCCAGCAACCCCAGCGGGAGGGTCAACGAGCAGTACTTC
TRBV29-1	few	TRBJ1-1	NA	CSVAVRGVNTEAFF	TGCAGCGTTGCTGTGAGGGGAGTAAACACTGAAGCTTTCTTT
TRBV15	NA	TRBJ2-3	TRBD2	CATLEGGRATDTQYF	TGTGCCACCCTCGAAGGCGGGAGGGCCACAGATACGCAGTATTTT
TRBV20-1	once	TRBJ2-7	NA	CSARNYSYEQYF	TGCAGTGCTAGAAACTACTCCTACGAGCAGTACTTC
TRBV7-2	many	TRBJ2-1	NA	CASSFSMGEQFF	TGTGCCAGCAGCTTTAGTATGGGTGAGCAGTTCTTC
TRBV7-2	NA	TRBJ2-7	NA	CASSPRGGTASYEQYF	TGTGCCAGCAGCCCAAGAGGTGGGACGGCCTCCTACGAGCAGTACTTC
TRBV28	few	TRBJ2-1	NA	CASSFRSDEQFF	TGTGCCAGCAGTTTTAGGAGCGACGAGCAGTTCTTC
TRBV7-2	many	TRBJ1-4	NA	CASSLGPKGEKLFF	TGTGCCAGCAGCTTAGGCCCGAAGGGTGAAAAACTGTTTTTT
TRBV7-3	many	TRBJ2-2	TRBD1	CASSLRQGGTGELFF	TGTGCCAGCAGCTTACGACAGGGTGGAACCGGGGAGCTGTTTTTT
TRBV19	few	TRBJ1-1	NA	CASSSVSTELMNTEAFF	TGTGCCAGTAGTTCGGTTTCGACAGAGCTTATGAACACTGAAGCTTTCTTT
TRBV29-1	NA	TRBJ1-4	TRBD1	CSVEVQGAKKLFF	TGCAGCGTTGAAGTACAGGGGGCGAAAAAACTGTTTTTT
TRBV11-1	NA	TRBJ2-3	TRBD2	CASSLMRGIATDTQYF	TGTGCCAGCAGCTTAATGCGGGGGATAGCAACAGATACGCAGTATTTT
TRBV28	few	TRBJ1-2	NA	CASSYPIEVGYTF	TGTGCCAGCAGTTACCCCATAGAGGTGGGCTACACCTTC
TRBV29-1	NA	TRBJ2-3	TRBD1	CSVLVGDSEDTQYF	TGCAGCGTCTTGGTGGGGGACAGTGAAGATACGCAGTATTTT
TRBV5-1	NA	TRBJ2-7	NA	CASSLARPRTGSHEQYF	TGCGCCAGCAGCTTGGCCCGTCCTAGGACGGGCTCCCACGAGCAGTACTTC
TRBV12-3/TRBV12-4	NA	TRBJ2-1	NA	CASSLMNEQFF	TGTGCCAGCAGCCTGATGAATGAGCAGTTCTTC
TRBV7-3	NA	TRBJ2-7	TRBD1	CASSLGTGGSEQYF	TGTGCCAGCAGCTTAGGGACAGGGGGCTCCGAGCAGTACTTC
TRBV7-2	NA	TRBJ2-1	TRBD2	CASSSRTSGRVRFF	TGTGCCAGCAGCTCTCGGACTAGCGGGAGGGTCCGGTTCTTC
TRBV6-5	NA	TRBJ2-5	NA	CASSPNPRARTQYF	TGTGCCAGCAGCCCAAACCCACGGGCCCGGACCCAGTACTTC
TRBV5-1	few	TRBJ1-1	NA	CASSDLLNTEAFF	TGCGCCAGCAGCGACTTGTTGAACACTGAAGCTTTCTTT
TRBV2	few	TRBJ1-1	NA	CASSDRAGITEAFF	TGTGCCAGCAGTGATCGGGCAGGGATCACTGAAGCTTTCTTT
TRBV7-3	NA	TRBJ2-1	NA	CASSLAGGRSSSYNEQFF	TGTGCCAGCAGCTTAGCAGGAGGACGCTCCAGCTCCTACAATGAGCAGTTCTTC